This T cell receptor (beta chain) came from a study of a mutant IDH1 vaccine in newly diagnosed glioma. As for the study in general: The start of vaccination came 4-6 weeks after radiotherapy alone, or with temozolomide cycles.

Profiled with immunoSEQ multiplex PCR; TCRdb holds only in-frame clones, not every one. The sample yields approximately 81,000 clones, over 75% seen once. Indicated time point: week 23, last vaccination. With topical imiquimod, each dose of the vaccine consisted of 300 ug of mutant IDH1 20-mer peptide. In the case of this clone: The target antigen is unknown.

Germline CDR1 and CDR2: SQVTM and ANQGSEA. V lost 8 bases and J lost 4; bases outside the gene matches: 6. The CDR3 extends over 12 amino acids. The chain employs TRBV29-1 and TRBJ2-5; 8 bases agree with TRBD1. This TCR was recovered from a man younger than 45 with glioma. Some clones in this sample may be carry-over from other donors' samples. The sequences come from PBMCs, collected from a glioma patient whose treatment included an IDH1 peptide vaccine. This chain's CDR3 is CSQGATRETQYF. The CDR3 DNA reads TGCAGCCAGGGGGCGACTCGAGAGACCCAGTACTTC.